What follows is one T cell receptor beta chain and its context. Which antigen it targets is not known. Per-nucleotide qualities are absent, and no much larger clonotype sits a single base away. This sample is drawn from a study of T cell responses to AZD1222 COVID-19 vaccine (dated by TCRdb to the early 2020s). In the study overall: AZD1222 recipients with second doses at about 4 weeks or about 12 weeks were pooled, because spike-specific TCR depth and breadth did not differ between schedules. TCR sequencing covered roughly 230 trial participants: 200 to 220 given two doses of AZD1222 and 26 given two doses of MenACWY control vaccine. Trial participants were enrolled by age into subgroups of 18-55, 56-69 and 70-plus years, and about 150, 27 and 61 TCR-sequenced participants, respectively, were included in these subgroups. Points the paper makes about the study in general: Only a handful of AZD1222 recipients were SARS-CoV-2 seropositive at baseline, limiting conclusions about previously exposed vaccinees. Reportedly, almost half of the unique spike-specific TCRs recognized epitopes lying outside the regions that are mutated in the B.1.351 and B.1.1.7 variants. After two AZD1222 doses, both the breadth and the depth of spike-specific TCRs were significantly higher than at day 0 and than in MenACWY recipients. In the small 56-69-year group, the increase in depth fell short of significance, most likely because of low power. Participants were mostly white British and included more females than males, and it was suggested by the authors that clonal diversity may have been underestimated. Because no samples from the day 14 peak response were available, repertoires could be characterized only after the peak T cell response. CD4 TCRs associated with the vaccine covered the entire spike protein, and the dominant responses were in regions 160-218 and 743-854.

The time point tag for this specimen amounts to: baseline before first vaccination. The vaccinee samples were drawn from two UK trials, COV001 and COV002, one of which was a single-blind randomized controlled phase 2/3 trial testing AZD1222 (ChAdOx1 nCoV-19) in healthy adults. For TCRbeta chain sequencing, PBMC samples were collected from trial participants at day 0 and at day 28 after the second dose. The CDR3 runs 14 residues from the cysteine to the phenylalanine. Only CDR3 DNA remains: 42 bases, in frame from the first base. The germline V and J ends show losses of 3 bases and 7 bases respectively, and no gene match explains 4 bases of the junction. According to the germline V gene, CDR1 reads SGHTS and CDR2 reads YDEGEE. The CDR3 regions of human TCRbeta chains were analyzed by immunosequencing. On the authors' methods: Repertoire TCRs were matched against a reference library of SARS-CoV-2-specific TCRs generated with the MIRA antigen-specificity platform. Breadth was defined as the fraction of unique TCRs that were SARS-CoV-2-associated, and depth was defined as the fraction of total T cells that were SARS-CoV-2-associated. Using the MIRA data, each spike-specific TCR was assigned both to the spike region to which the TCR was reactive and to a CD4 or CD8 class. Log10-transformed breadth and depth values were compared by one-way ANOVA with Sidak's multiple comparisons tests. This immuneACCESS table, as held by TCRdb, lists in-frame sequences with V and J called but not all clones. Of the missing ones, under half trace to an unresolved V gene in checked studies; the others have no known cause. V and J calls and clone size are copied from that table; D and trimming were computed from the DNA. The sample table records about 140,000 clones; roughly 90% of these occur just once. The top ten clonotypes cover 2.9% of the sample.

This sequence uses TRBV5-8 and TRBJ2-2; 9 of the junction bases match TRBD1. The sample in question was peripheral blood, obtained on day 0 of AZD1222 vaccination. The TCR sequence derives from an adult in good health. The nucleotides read TGTGCCAGCAGCTGGGGACAGGGAGACGGGGAGCTGTTTTTT. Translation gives CASSWGQGDGELFF. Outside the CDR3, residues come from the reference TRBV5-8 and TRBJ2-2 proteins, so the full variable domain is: EAGVTQSPTHLIKTRGQQATLRCSPISGHTSVYWYQQALGLGLQFLLWYDEGEERNRGNFPPRFSGRQFPNYSSELNVNALELEDSALYLCASSWGQGDGELFFGEGSRLTVL.